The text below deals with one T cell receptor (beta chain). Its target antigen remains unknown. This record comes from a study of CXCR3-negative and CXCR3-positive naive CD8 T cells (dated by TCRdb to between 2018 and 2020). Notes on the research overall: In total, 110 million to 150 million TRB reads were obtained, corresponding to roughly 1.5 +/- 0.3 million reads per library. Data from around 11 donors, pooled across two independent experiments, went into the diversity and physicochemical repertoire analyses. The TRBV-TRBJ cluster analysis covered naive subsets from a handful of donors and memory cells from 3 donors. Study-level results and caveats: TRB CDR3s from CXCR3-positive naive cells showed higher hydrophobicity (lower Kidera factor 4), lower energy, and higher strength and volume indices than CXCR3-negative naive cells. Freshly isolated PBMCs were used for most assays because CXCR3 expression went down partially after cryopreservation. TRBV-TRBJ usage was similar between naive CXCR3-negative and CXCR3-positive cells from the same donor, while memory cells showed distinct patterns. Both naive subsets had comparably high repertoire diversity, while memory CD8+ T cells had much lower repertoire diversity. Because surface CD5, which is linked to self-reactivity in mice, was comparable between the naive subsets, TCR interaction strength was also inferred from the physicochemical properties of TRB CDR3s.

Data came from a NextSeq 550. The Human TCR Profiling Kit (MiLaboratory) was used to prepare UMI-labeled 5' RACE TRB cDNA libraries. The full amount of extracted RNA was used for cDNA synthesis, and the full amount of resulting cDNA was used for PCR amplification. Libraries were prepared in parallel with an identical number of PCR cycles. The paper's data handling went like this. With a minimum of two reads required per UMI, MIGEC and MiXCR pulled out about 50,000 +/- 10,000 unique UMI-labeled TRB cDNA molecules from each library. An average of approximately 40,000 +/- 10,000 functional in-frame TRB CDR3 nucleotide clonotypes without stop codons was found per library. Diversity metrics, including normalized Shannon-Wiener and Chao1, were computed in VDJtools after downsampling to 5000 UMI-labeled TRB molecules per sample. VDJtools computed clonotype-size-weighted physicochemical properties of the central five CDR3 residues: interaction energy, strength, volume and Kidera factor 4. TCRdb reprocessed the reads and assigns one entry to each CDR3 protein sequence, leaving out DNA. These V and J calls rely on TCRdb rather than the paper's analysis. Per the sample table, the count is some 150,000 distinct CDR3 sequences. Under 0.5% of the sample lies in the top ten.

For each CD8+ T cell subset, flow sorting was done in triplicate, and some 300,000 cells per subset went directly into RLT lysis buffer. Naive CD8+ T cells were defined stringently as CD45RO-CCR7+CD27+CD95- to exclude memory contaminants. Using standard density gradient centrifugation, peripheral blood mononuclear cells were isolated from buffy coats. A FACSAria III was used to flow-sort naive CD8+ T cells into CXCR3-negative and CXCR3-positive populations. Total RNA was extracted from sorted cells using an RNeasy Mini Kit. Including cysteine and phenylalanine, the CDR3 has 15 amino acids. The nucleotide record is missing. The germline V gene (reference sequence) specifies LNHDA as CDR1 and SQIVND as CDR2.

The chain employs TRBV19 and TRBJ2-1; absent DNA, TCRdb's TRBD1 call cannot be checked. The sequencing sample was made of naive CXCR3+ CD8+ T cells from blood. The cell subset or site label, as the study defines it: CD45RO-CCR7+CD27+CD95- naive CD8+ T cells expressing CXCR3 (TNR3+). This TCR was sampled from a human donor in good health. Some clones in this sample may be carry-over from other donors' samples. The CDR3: CASSMGQGQYNEQFF.